This T cell receptor (beta chain) comes out of a study of cytomegalovirus exposure and HLA in healthy donors. A multiplex PCR was run with 60 Vbeta primers and 13 Jbeta primers. Only in-frame clones appear in the TCRdb table, and some are missing; sequencing was by immunoSEQ multiplex PCR. The table records 75,000 to 90,000 clones, under 85% of them present only once. As for this clone: Its cognate antigen is unknown.

Among the donors, all were healthy bone marrow donors. When sampled, the donors appeared nominally healthy, though they likely had unrecorded immune exposures. The CDR3 is 17 residues long. The V segment lost 4 bases and the J segment 7 bases; nucleotides outside the gene matches: 11. The V gene's germline CDR1 is MNHNS and CDR2 SASEGT. Study-level findings and limits: A later analysis found common viral pathogens apparently linked to several of the most significant clusters. In a later analysis, specific HLA alleles were associated with under 20,000 TCR beta sequences at a 0.05 false discovery rate.

J is TRBJ2-1 and V is TRBV6-1, with 12 bases matching TRBD2. The sequenced material came from PBMCs. This sequence originates from a woman aged 40 to 50 in good health and CMV-seropositive. The CDR3 DNA sequence: TGTGCCAGCAGTGGGGCGTTGACTAGCGGGAGATCTAATGAGCAGTTCTTC. Amino acid sequence: CASSGALTSGRSNEQFF.